The 22 T cell receptor beta chains below come from one sample, sequenced in a study of blood T cell repertoires in COVID-19. TCRdb's table, derived via immunoSEQ multiplex PCR, lists solely in-frame clones and lacks some. The sample records over 250,000 clones, approximately 93% being singletons. Sequencing input: peripheral blood. The receptors originated from a woman aged 30 to 39 with COVID-19, enrolled during active disease.

The chain is built from TRBV28 and TRBJ1-2; D call uncertain. The CDR3 has 13 residues. The germline V gene encodes CDR1 MDHEN and CDR2 SYDVKM. V lost 3 bases, J lost 1 base, and 6 bases lay in between. The CDR3 DNA reads as TGTGCCAGCAGTTTGGGCTATAACTATGGCTACACCTTC. Residues: CASSLGYNYGYTF.

J is TRBJ1-1 and V is TRBV19, with D uncertain. Germline V lookup: CDR1 LNHDA, CDR2 SQIVND (reference sequence). The CDR3 has 15 residues. Trimming removed 3 bases at V and 3 bases at J, with 14 bases between. The CDR3 loop is CASSIGRRFDTEAFF. The CDR3 DNA reads TGTGCCAGTAGTATTGGCAGGAGGTTTGACACTGAAGCTTTCTTT. The full variable domain, its missing parts supplied by reference TRBV19 and TRBJ1-1, is DGGITQSPKYLFRKEGQNVTLSCEQNLNHDAMYWYRQDPGQGLRLIYYSQIVNDFQKGDIAEGYSVSREKKESFPLTVTSAQKNPTAFYLCASSIGRRFDTEAFFGQGTRLTVV.

As for this clone: Other DNA sequences from this sample encode an identical CDR3 as well. The V gene is TRBV7-3, the J gene TRBJ1-1, with 8 nucleotides matching TRBD1. The CDR3 is 14 amino acids. J gave up 1 base and V 4 bases, and 2 bases lay outside the gene matches. Germline values: CDR1 SGHTA, CDR2 FQGTGA. The CDR3 loop reads CASSSTGGNTEAFF. The CDR3 DNA sequence: TGTGCCAGCAGCTCTACAGGGGGGAACACTGAAGCTTTCTTT.

Here the CDR3 DNA reads TGTGCCTGGAGTAGAACGACAGGGGGGGAGAACACTGAAGCTTTCTTT. Its translation: CAWSRTTGGENTEAFF. This chain connects TRBV30 to TRBJ1-1; 9 nucleotides agree with TRBD1. The germline CDR1 and CDR2 sequences are GTSNPN and SVGIG (reference sequence). V was clipped by 2 bases and J by 1 base; unmatched bases: 8. This CDR3 contains 16 residues.

The CDR3 nucleotides are TGTGCCAGCAGCTTACCCCCATATACCCGCAGGAGGGCCACTGAAGCTTTCTTT. It yields the protein CASSLPPYTRRRATEAFF. The chain couples TRBV7-9 to TRBJ1-1; D unclear. V was clipped by 2 bases and J by 4 bases, with 23 bases between them. Per the germline V gene, CDR1 is SEHNR and CDR2 is FQNEAQ (reference sequence). This CDR3 has 18 amino acids.

This chain uses TRBV30 with TRBJ1-4; TRBD1 aligns across 7 bases. With 3 bases clipped from V and 1 base from J, the junction kept 5 bases outside the gene matches. Germline CDR1 GTSNPN, CDR2 SVGIG (reference sequence). This CDR3 is 15 amino acids long. DNA of the CDR3: TGTGCCTGGAGCGTCCAGGGGGGAACTAATGAAAAACTGTTTTTT. Encoded protein: CAWSVQGGTNEKLFF.

The chain employs TRBV9 and TRBJ2-1, with D maybe TRBD2 (6 bases). There are 15 residues in the CDR3. Trimming left V 0 bases short and J 2 bases short, with 9 bases between. Germline V gene data show CDR1 as SGDLS and CDR2 as YYNGEE. In DNA, the CDR3 is TGTGCCAGCAGCGTAGCAAGGGAGGCCTACAATGAGCAGTTCTTC. Protein product: CASSVAREAYNEQFF.

This rearrangement joins TRBV5-1 to TRBJ2-7; TRBD2 matches at 14 bases. Germline CDR1 SGHRS, CDR2 YFSETQ. The V gene end was trimmed by 4 bases and the J gene end by 10 bases; junction bases not matched to a gene: 4. This CDR3 spans 13 amino acids. CDR3: CASSPGTSGRQYF. CDR3 coding DNA: TGCGCCAGCAGCCCCGGGACTAGCGGGAGACAGTACTTC.

This clone appeared once. This chain links TRBV5-4 with TRBJ2-4; TRBD2 is a possible D gene (7 bases). Trimming shortened V by 7 bases and J by 2 bases, and 22 bases separated the two germline ends. Germline lookup yields CDR1 SGHNT and CDR2 YYREEE (reference sequence). CDR3 length: 17 amino acids. In DNA form, the CDR3 reads TGTGCCAGCGGGCGCGAGGGGGGGGGCGTCCCCAAAAACATTCAGTACTTC. Encoded protein: CASGREGGGVPKNIQYF.

V usage is TRBV4-2 and J usage is TRBJ2-2; possibly TRBD1 for D (6 bases). The V end lost 4 bases, the J end lost 7 bases, and 13 bases lay between the germline ends. Per the germline V gene, CDR1 is LGHNA and CDR2 is YNFKEQ. This CDR3 is 14 amino acids long. The CDR3 DNA follows: TGTGCCAGCAGCCGTCCAGGGGCCAGCGGGGAGCTGTTTTTT. It translates to CASSRPGASGELFF.

This clone was detected only once. The chain couples TRBV7-8 to TRBJ1-4; D unclear. This CDR3 is built from 12 residues. With 5 bases removed from V and 7 bases from J, the gap between germline ends came to 8 bases. Germline V gives CDR1 SGHVS, CDR2 FQNEAQ. CDR3 residues: CASSLTGEKLFF. CDR3 coding DNA: TGTGCCAGCAGCCTGACGGGTGAAAAACTGTTTTTT.

The gene calls are TRBV5-1 and TRBJ2-7, with D maybe TRBD2 (5 bases). The CDR3 is made up of 12 amino acids. Germline CDR1 SGHRS, CDR2 YFSETQ. The V and J ends lost 2 bases and 7 bases respectively, with 10 bases between them. CDR3 DNA: TGCGCCAGCAGCTTACAAGAGGGAGAGCAGTACTTC. Translating it yields CASSLQEGEQYF.

The J gene is TRBJ2-2, the V gene TRBV6-5; 9 bases fit TRBD1. The trim removed 6 bases at V and 6 bases at J, leaving 8 bases unmatched. This CDR3 contains 15 residues. Germline V CDR1 and CDR2: MNHEY, SVGAGI. The CDR3, as DNA: TGTGCCAGCAGCCTGGGACAGGGTCTAGCCGGGGAGCTGTTTTTT. It specifies CASSLGQGLAGELFF.

The V call is TRBV30, the J call TRBJ1-6, with D unclear. Germline lookup yields CDR1 GTSNPN and CDR2 SVGIG (reference sequence). The CDR3 runs 14 residues. Between the trimmed V and J ends, which lost 1 base and 7 bases, there was a span of 11 bases. Written as DNA, the CDR3 is TGTGCCTGGAGTGCTGACGGCAGGAATTCACCCCTCCACTTT. This gives the protein CAWSADGRNSPLHF.

The CDR3 sequence is CASSPDIGGTSGNTIYF. CDR3 in DNA: TGCGCCAGCAGCCCGGATATAGGGGGCACTTCTGGAAACACCATATATTTT. The chain employs TRBV5-1 and TRBJ1-3, with TRBD1 matching over 7 bases. The CDR3 totals 17 residues. Germline V gives CDR1 SGHRS, CDR2 YFSETQ. With V trimmed by 4 bases and J by 1 base, 11 bases remained unmatched.

The chain uses TRBV3-1 (or the pseudogene TRBV3-2) and TRBJ2-2, with 11 bases fitting TRBD2. Trimming cost V 0 bases and J 7 bases; bases outside gene matches: 4. In germline, CDR1 is LGHDT, CDR2 YNNKEL (reference sequence). The CDR3 length is 16 residues. The CDR3 spells CASSQELAGVIGELFF. Here the CDR3 DNA reads TGTGCCAGCAGCCAAGAACTAGCGGGAGTGATCGGGGAGCTGTTTTTT.

V is TRBV6-5 and J is TRBJ1-2; 7 nucleotides line up with TRBD1. V dropped 4 bases and J dropped 4; count of bases not matched to a gene: 6. Germline CDR1 reads MNHEY; CDR2 reads SVGAGI. CDR3 length: 14 amino acids. CDR3 in amino acids: CASSFRQGSYGYTF. CDR3 in DNA: TGTGCCAGCAGTTTTAGACAGGGCAGCTATGGCTACACCTTC.

The chain links TRBV5-1 to TRBJ2-5; TRBD1 might be the D (6 bases). CDR1 and CDR2 (germline): SGHRS, YFSETQ. The CDR3 has 14 amino acids. Between the trimmed V and J ends, which lost 3 bases and 4 bases, there was a span of 13 bases. The CDR3 DNA follows: TGCGCCAGCAGCTCCTGGGACATCGGAGAGACCCAGTACTTC. Its protein product is CASSSWDIGETQYF.

The rearrangement joins TRBV14 to TRBJ1-1; 10 nucleotides align to TRBD1. Germline-derived CDR1 and CDR2 are SGHDN and FVKESK. V lost 2 bases and J lost 7; bases outside the gene matches: 7. This CDR3 spans 15 amino acids. CDR3 sequence reads: CASSQRDRGAFEAFF. CDR3 nucleotide sequence: TGTGCCAGCAGCCAACGGGACAGGGGAGCCTTTGAAGCTTTCTTT. Based on the CDR3 plus reference TRBV14 and TRBJ1-1, the full variable domain is EAGVTQFPSHSVIEKGQTVTLRCDPISGHDNLYWYRRVMGKEIKFLLHFVKESKQDESGMPNNRFLAERTGGTYSTLKVQPAELEDSGVYFCASSQRDRGAFEAFFGQGTRLTVV.

CDR3 in DNA: TGCGCCAGCAGCTTGGAACGTACATCAGGCTACACCTTC. Translated: CASSLERTSGYTF. The genes are TRBV5-1 and TRBJ1-2; D gene uncertain. The V end lost 0 bases, the J end lost 8 bases, and 11 bases lay between the germline ends. This CDR3 region has 13 residues. Per germline, CDR1 SGHRS and CDR2 YFSETQ. Supplemented by reference TRBV5-1 and TRBJ1-2, the full variable domain reads KAGVTQTPRYLIKTRGQQVTLSCSPISGHRSVSWYQQTPGQGLQFLFEYFSETQRNKGNFPGRFSGRQFSNSRSEMNVSTLELGDSALYLCASSLERTSGYTFGSGTRLTVV.

The V gene is TRBV3-1 (or the pseudogene TRBV3-2), the J gene TRBJ2-3, with D possibly matching TRBD2 (6 bases). This CDR3 has 15 amino acids. Trimming removed 0 bases at V and 2 bases at J, with 9 bases between. Germline assignment: CDR1 LGHDT and CDR2 YNNKEL (reference sequence). CDR3 sequence (DNA): TGTGCCAGCAGCCAAGAAATAGCGGACACAGATACGCAGTATTTT. Encoded protein: CASSQEIADTDTQYF.

CDR3 bases: TGTGCCAGCAGTTTCTCCGGGACAGGGGGCCCTGAAGCTTTCTTT. Translated: CASSFSGTGGPEAFF. The V call is TRBV27, the J call TRBJ1-1, with 12 bases identical to TRBD1. Germline values: CDR1 MNHEY, CDR2 SMNVEV (reference sequence). The CDR3 sequence is 15 residues long. The junction had 5 bases not matched to a gene; V was cut back by 3 bases and J by 6 bases.